These 24 T cell receptor beta chains share one sample of origin, sequenced in a study of blood T cell repertoires in COVID-19. Some clones are missing from TCRdb's copy, which holds only in-frame ones; the method was immunoSEQ multiplex PCR. In the table there are 450,000 or so clones, around 90% of which are singletons. Sequencing was done on a sample of peripheral blood. These receptors were collected from a man aged 18 to 29 with COVID-19, enrolled during active disease.

This clone is a singleton in its sample. The junction does not match germline at one end; this may be a read error. The V gene is TRBV4-2, the J gene TRBJ2-7; 12 nucleotides line up with TRBD2. The CDR3 is 16 residues long. Germline CDR1 LGHNA, CDR2 YNFKEQ. CDR3 DNA sequence: TGTGCCAGCAGCCAAGATGGGGCCGGGACTAGCGGGTCCCAGGACTTC. Translating it yields CASSQDGAGTSGSQDF.

The rearrangement links TRBV21-1 to TRBJ1-3; no check of the table's D call, TRBD1, against the DNA was made. TRBV21-1 is termed a pseudogene. The length of the CDR3 is 16 residues. The CDR3 is CAGPVRGRKAGNTIYF. The DNA for the CDR3 is TGTGCCGGCCCCGTGAGGGGGCGCAAGGCTGGAAACACCATATATTTT.

For this clone: An end of the junction does not agree with germline; a read error may underlie this. The CDR3 spells CASSPTVTGQHHF. DNA for the CDR3: TGTGCCAGCTCACCGACGGTGACGGGACAGCACCACTTC. The chain uses TRBV18 and TRBJ2-7; 7 nucleotides align to TRBD1. Germline lookup yields CDR1 KGHSH and CDR2 LQKENI. This CDR3 has 13 residues. The variable domain in full, with the rest retrieved from reference TRBV18 and TRBJ2-7, is NAGVMQNPRHLVRRRGQEARLRCSPMKGHSHVYWYRQLPEEGLKFMVYLQKENIIDESGMPKERFSAEFPKEGPSILRIQQVVRGDSAAYFCASSPTVTGQHHFGPGTRLTVT.

Regarding this clone: Additional DNA sequences in this sample encode the identical CDR3. The V call is TRBV19, the J call TRBJ2-1; 9 bases are shared with TRBD1. Germline V gene data show CDR1 as LNHDA and CDR2 as SQIVND (reference sequence). This CDR3 is built from 14 residues. Trimming took 4 bases from V and 6 from J; bases not matched to a gene: 4. In DNA, the CDR3 is TGTGCCAGTAGTACGGGGACAGGGATCAATGAGCAGTTCTTC. The encoded protein is CASSTGTGINEQFF.

The gene calls are TRBV25-1 and TRBJ2-1, with TRBD2 identical over 7 bases. This CDR3 has 15 residues. Losses at the gene ends were 10 bases for V and 1 base for J; bases not matched to a gene: 10. Germline V gene data show CDR1 as MGHDK and CDR2 as SYGVNS. The DNA for the CDR3 is TGTGCCACCACGGGGGGTTGGGGGTCCTACAATGAGCAGTTCTTC. This encodes CATTGGWGSYNEQFF.

This clone was observed many times. The rearrangement links TRBV7-9 to TRBJ1-2; D gene uncertain. The CDR3 runs 13 residues. V was clipped by 1 base and J by 7 bases, with 10 bases between them. The germline gives CDR1 SEHNR, CDR2 FQNEAQ (reference sequence). The CDR3, as DNA: TGTGCCAGCAGCTTAGGGAGGAGCATTGGCTACACCTTC. Translating it yields CASSLGRSIGYTF. Supplemented by reference TRBV7-9 and TRBJ1-2, the full variable domain reads DTGVSQNPRHKITKRGQNVTFRCDPISEHNRLYWYRQTLGQGPEFLTYFQNEAQLEKSRLLSDRFSAERPKGSFSTLEIQRTEQGDSAMYLCASSLGRSIGYTFGSGTRLTVV.

This chain connects TRBV7-8 to TRBJ2-2, with TRBD1 matching over 8 bases. V shed 5 bases, J shed 1 base, and the junction held 6 bases outside the gene matches. The CDR3 totals 16 residues. The germline V gene has CDR1 SGHVS and CDR2 FQNEAQ. CDR3 residues: CASSVVQGENTGELFF. In nucleotides, the CDR3 is TGTGCCAGCAGCGTCGTACAGGGGGAGAACACCGGGGAGCTGTTTTTT.

This sequence joins TRBV5-1 and TRBJ2-7; D may be TRBD1 (5 bases). Trimming took off 0 bases at V and 2 bases at J, with 9 bases between the two ends. CDR1 SGHRS and CDR2 YFSETQ come from the germline V gene. The length of the CDR3 is 14 residues. CDR3 residues: CASSLEGLTYEQYF. CDR3 sequence (DNA): TGCGCCAGCAGCTTGGAGGGGCTCACCTACGAGCAGTACTTC.

The J gene is TRBJ2-7, the V gene TRBV15; TRBD2 agrees at 8 bases. Trimming cost V 1 base and J 2 bases; bases outside gene matches: 1. There are 14 residues in the CDR3. Germline loops: CDR1 LNHNV, CDR2 YYDKDF (reference sequence). The CDR3 spells CATSRAREAYEQYF. The CDR3 nucleotides are TGTGCCACCAGCAGAGCGCGGGAGGCCTACGAGCAGTACTTC.

The rearrangement uses TRBV27 and TRBJ2-7, with 12 bases that match TRBD2. Germline lookup yields CDR1 MNHEY and CDR2 SMNVEV (reference sequence). The V gene end was trimmed by 4 bases and the J gene end by 4 bases; junction bases not matched to a gene: 2. CDR3 length: 14 residues. The CDR3 nucleotides read TGTGCCAGCAGTTGGACTAGCGGGATGTACGAGCAGTACTTC. Amino acids: CASSWTSGMYEQYF.

The chain links TRBV7-6 to TRBJ1-2; D is perhaps TRBD1 (6 bases). V shed 5 bases and J shed 8 bases, with 21 bases lying between them. CDR3 length: 15 residues. Germline assignment: CDR1 SGHVS and CDR2 FNYEAQ. CDR3 nucleotides: TGTGCCAGCAGCCTGCTCACCCCAGGGGTTTCGGGCTACACCTTC. Protein: CASSLLTPGVSGYTF.

This chain links TRBV3-1 (or the pseudogene TRBV3-2) with TRBJ1-5; the D gene is possibly TRBD1 (5 bases). The CDR3 is 15 residues long. In germline, CDR1 is LGHDT, CDR2 YNNKEL (reference sequence). Trimming removed 1 base at V and 5 bases at J, with 12 bases between. The CDR3 DNA is TGTGCCAGCAGCCAAGGCGGAAGGGGTGATCAGCCCCAGCATTTT. Residues: CASSQGGRGDQPQHF.

The chain combines TRBV19 with TRBJ1-1; 7 bases align to TRBD1. The CDR3 extends over 14 amino acids. Germline CDR1 and CDR2: LNHDA and SQIVND (reference sequence). The trim removed 5 bases at V and 0 bases at J, leaving 3 bases unmatched. The CDR3: CASSPTGMNTEAFF. In nucleotides, the CDR3 is TGTGCCAGTAGTCCGACAGGGATGAACACTGAAGCTTTCTTT.

The chain links TRBV10-3 to TRBJ1-2; TRBD1 might be the D (6 bases). The CDR3 contains 13 residues. Trimming took off 7 bases at V and 4 bases at J, with 13 bases between the two ends. Germline V gene sequence: CDR1 ENHRY, CDR2 SYGVKD. CDR3 sequence reads: CAINTGIGYGYTF. The CDR3 DNA follows: TGTGCCATCAATACAGGGATCGGCTATGGCTACACCTTC.

The chain carries TRBV6-5 and TRBJ2-7; D is possibly TRBD2 (5 bases). V shed 6 bases and J shed 0 bases, with 15 bases lying between them. Germline assignment: CDR1 MNHEY and CDR2 SVGAGI. CDR3 length equals 15 residues. The DNA of the CDR3 is TGTGCCAGCAGCGCATACATGGGGAGCTCCTACGAGCAGTACTTC. Protein sequence: CASSAYMGSSYEQYF.

The chain recombines TRBV6-5 with TRBJ2-2, with 8 positions matching TRBD2. V shed 0 bases, J shed 5 bases, and the junction held 2 bases outside the gene matches. The V gene's germline CDR1 is MNHEY and CDR2 SVGAGI. The CDR3 totals 15 residues. CDR3 sequence reads: CASSYSPGGTGELFF. The CDR3 DNA reads TGTGCCAGCAGTTACTCCCCGGGGGGGACCGGGGAGCTGTTTTTT.

CDR3 sequence reads: CATSPGTSGFYEQYF. CDR3 nucleotides: TGTGCCACCAGTCCTGGGACTAGCGGTTTCTACGAGCAGTACTTC. The chain couples TRBV24-1 to TRBJ2-7; TRBD2 matches 11 bases. This CDR3 region has 15 residues. Germline V lookup: CDR1 KGHDR, CDR2 SFDVKD. V was clipped by 6 bases and J by 3 bases; unmatched bases: 6.

The chain employs TRBV7-9 and TRBJ2-5, with TRBD2 matching over 13 bases. The CDR3 has 16 amino acids. V gave up 5 bases and J gave up 5 bases; unmatched junction bases: 8. Per the germline V gene, CDR1 is SEHNR and CDR2 is FQNEAQ (reference sequence). In nucleotides, the CDR3 is TGTGCCAGCAGCCGTCAACTAGCGGGAGGGCCGGAGACCCAGTACTTC. Translating it yields CASSRQLAGGPETQYF.

V is TRBV19 and J is TRBJ2-7, with a tentative D call TRBD1 (6 bases). Germline V gene sequence: CDR1 LNHDA, CDR2 SQIVND (reference sequence). Between the trimmed V and J ends, which lost 1 base and 3 bases, there was a span of 10 bases. This CDR3 comprises 14 residues. CDR3 loop: CASSIGAGDYEQYF. Written as DNA, the CDR3 is TGTGCCAGTAGTATAGGGGCAGGGGACTACGAGCAGTACTTC.

This clone was detected a few times. The V and J genes are TRBV2 and TRBJ2-5, with D possibly being TRBD2 (7 bases). V was pared by 7 bases and J by 5 bases, with 26 bases between. The CDR3 covers 17 residues. Germline V gene data show CDR1 as SNHLY and CDR2 as FYNNEI. CDR3 nucleotides: TGTGCCAGCACCACCGTAACCGGGTTGGGGGGGGCGGAGACCCAGTACTTC. This translates into CASTTVTGLGGAETQYF.

The CDR3 spells CASSWRQGPGTDTQYF. CDR3 sequence (DNA): TGCGCCAGCAGCTGGAGACAGGGTCCAGGCACAGATACGCAGTATTTT. The chain carries TRBV5-1 and TRBJ2-3; 7 bases match TRBD1. J was trimmed by 1 base and V by 3 bases; bases with no gene match: 8. The CDR3 has 16 amino acids. The germline V gene has CDR1 SGHRS and CDR2 YFSETQ.

The count of this clone is one. The chain employs TRBV5-5 and TRBJ1-2; D is ambiguous. Germline V gene sequence: CDR1 SGHKS, CDR2 YYEKEE (reference sequence). Trimming cost V 7 bases and J 1 base, with 14 bases left between them. This CDR3 is 14 amino acids long. CDR3 bases: TGTGCCAGCTCGGAGGGCGGTTATAACTATGGCTACACCTTC. It codes for CASSEGGYNYGYTF.

V gene TRBV18 combines with J gene TRBJ1-1; 7 bases line up with TRBD1. This CDR3 is built from 15 residues. Germline V gives CDR1 KGHSH, CDR2 LQKENI. J lost 2 bases, V lost 1 base, and 4 bases had no gene match. This CDR3 reads CASSPRDSANTEAFF. Written as DNA, the CDR3 is TGTGCCAGCTCACCACGGGACAGCGCTAACACTGAAGCTTTCTTT.

The chain has TRBV30 and TRBJ2-3; perhaps TRBD2 as D (6 bases). The CDR3 is made up of 15 amino acids. Germline CDR1 reads GTSNPN; CDR2 reads SVGIG (reference sequence). V was pared by 3 bases and J by 0 bases, with 13 bases between. The CDR3 DNA sequence: TGTGCCTGGAGAGGGGACTCCCTAAGCACAGATACGCAGTATTTT. It specifies CAWRGDSLSTDTQYF.